This TCR beta chain emerged from a study of cytotoxic CD8 clonotypes in ibrutinib-treated CLL. As concerns this clone: Its antigen is as yet unknown.

General observations from the study: Samples were collected at differing times from sustained-remission and progressing patients.

Target depth was 1 in 200,000 to 1 in 1 million T cells, about 10x per clonotype. Method: immunoSEQ multiplex PCR; TCRdb's copy keeps in-frame clones and lacks some. The repertoire holds about 120,000 clones, with under 70% as singletons. The germline gives CDR1 MDHEN, CDR2 SYDVKM. Deletions cut 7 bases from V and 2 bases from J, with 17 bases between. CDR3 length equals 15 residues. This sequence originates from a human donor with chronic lymphocytic leukemia. The sequenced sample was PBMCs, obtained after 24 months of ibrutinib treatment. The chain is built from TRBV28 and TRBJ1-2; D gene unclear. The CDR3 sequence: CASMAGPLVNYGYTF. The CDR3 nucleotides read TGTGCCAGCATGGCAGGTCCCCTTGTGAACTATGGCTACACCTTC.